This TCR beta chain came from a study of PD-L1 blockade in urothelial cancer (dated by TCRdb to 2016 to 2017). Background for the entire study: All patients started therapy around 2014 and received atezolizumab 1,200 mg intravenously every 3 weeks. Blood samples yielded a median of around 150,000 T cells and more than 75,000 unique TCRs, with median clonality approximately 0.08. An exploratory multi-omic analysis was conducted of the somatic, immune and clinical correlates of response to PD-L1 blockade with atezolizumab in urothelial cancer. In the same patients who had TCR sequencing, pretreatment tumors also underwent whole exome sequencing and RNA sequencing. Pretreatment blood TCR-seq was available for twenty-nine patients, at least one posttreatment blood collection was obtained for about 24 patients, and tumor TCR-seq was available for about 24 patients. Durable clinical benefit was defined as progression-free survival longer than 6 months, and TCR features were also tested against progression-free and overall survival. Blood samples were analyzed at 3 weeks after treatment start (second dose) and at 6 weeks after treatment start. An ECOG performance status of 0 or 1 was recorded for the patients, and 0 to 3 prior chemotherapy regimens had been received by the patients. Durable clinical benefit was achieved by nine patients but not by the remaining 20. About 85% of the 29 patients were males with bladder-origin urothelial cancer, and about 65% of the roughly 30 reported a prior smoking history. TCR sequencing covered pretreatment tumor samples and matched, serially collected peripheral blood taken before and after atezolizumab treatment.

From V the trimming removes 5 bases and from J it removes 4 bases, while the gene matches leave 14 bases of the junction unaccounted for. The CDR3 spans 17 residues, from the cysteine through the phenylalanine. Just the 51-base CDR3 DNA is kept, in frame starting at base 1. Per the germline V gene, MDHEN is the CDR1 and SYDVKM is the CDR2. Each PCR received spiked-in synthetic TCR analog templates so that absolute template abundance could be estimated from read counts. TCRbeta CDR3 regions were amplified from genomic DNA with bias-controlled V and J gene primers using the immunoSEQ assay. Sequencing of rearranged TCRbeta segments was performed at approximately 20X coverage. Regarding the original processing steps: Sequencing errors were corrected by clustering and CDR3s were annotated against IMGT to assign V, D and J genes. Only productive TCRbeta rearrangements were used in downstream analyses, excluding out-of-frame or stop-codon sequences. Clonality was computed as one minus Shannon entropy normalized by the log of the number of unique productive sequences. Fisher's exact test with Benjamini-Hochberg correction, at a threshold of adjusted p below 0.01, was used to find clones that differed between time points or between blood and tumor. The table was pulled from immuneACCESS by TCRdb, which kept in-frame rearrangements only. Such tables lose some clones; where checked, under half of the loss comes from unresolved V genes, and the rest has no known cause. The V and J calls and clone size come from that table; D and trimming were worked out from the DNA. A total of nearly 50,000 clones appear in this sample, approximately 86% of them only once. The ten most abundant clones make up 1.5% to 2% of the sample.

General conclusions and limits of the study: Among patients with durable benefit, tumor-associated TCR clones showed greater expansion in peripheral blood 3 weeks after treatment started (n ≈ 22, p = 0.022). Because of the small sample size (n of about 30) and the many exploratory analyses performed, the results are intended to be regarded as hypothesis-generating. A pretreatment peripheral blood TCR clonality below the median was linked to improved progression-free and overall survival.

Read against the paper, the sample's time point label means: peripheral blood 6 weeks after treatment start. A cohort of approximately 31 patients with locally advanced or metastatic urothelial carcinoma, treated at Memorial Sloan Kettering on a trial protocol, was included. Peripheral blood mononuclear cells were collected from each patient pretreatment and during treatment, giving between 1 and 8 total time points per patient. The Qiagen DNeasy Blood extraction kit was used to purify genomic DNA from total PBMCs and tumor samples. Collected pretreatment and during treatment, PBMCs were isolated and stored as previously described. Turning to this clone: No antigen is known for it. Within one base of it there is no much larger clone, and no base qualities were kept.

The receptor chain draws on TRBV28 and TRBJ2-5; 9 bases in the junction line up with TRBD2. This TCR came from a man in his forties or fifties with urothelial cancer. This specimen was PBMCs, taken around atezolizumab (anti-PD-L1) treatment. Here is the DNA: TGTGCCAGCAGTCCCATACTAGCGGGTCCTTCGGTAGAGACCCAGTACTTC. This encodes CASSPILAGPSVETQYF.